The sequence of this T cell receptor (beta chain) was determined in a study of cytomegalovirus exposure and HLA in healthy donors. As for the study in general: Early on, a data release was issued that held some 85 million unique TCRs from HLA-typed donors. Broader study findings: Serostatus for CMV was the only available immune exposure information. In a later analysis, a genetic analysis reported fewer productive-TCR N-insertions in an Asian-associated ancestry cluster than the cohort average.

Germline loops: CDR1 SEHNR, CDR2 FQNEAQ (reference sequence). The CDR3 contains 14 residues. PCR was performed using 60 Vbeta and 13 Jbeta primers. The repertoire was sequenced with immunoSEQ multiplex PCR; TCRdb's copy has only in-frame clones and lacks some. The table shows 120,000 to 150,000 clones, with about 82% occurring only once. With respect to this clone: Its antigen is not identified. An end of the junction does not agree with germline; a read error may underlie this.

This clonotype was obtained from a male donor in good health and CMV-seronegative. V gene TRBV7-9 combines with J gene TRBJ2-7, with 10 nucleotides matching TRBD1. Sequencing used PBMCs. The CDR3 here is CSSSPWDRGYEQYF. The DNA for the CDR3 is TGTTCCAGCAGCCCCTGGGACAGGGGATACGAGCAGTACTTC.